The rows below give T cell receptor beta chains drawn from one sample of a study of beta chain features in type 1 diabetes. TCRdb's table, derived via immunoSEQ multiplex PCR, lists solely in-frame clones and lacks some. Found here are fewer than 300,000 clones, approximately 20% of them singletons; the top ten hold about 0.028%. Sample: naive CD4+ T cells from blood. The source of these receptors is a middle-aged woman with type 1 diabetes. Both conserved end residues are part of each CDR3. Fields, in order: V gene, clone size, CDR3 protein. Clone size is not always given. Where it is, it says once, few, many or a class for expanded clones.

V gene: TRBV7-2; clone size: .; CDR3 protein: CASSLPRGQQNTEAFF
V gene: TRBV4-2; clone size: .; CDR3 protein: CASSQDGGGTGQPQHF
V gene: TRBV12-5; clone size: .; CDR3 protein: CASLGGADTEAFF
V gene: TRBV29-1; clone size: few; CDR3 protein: CSVVREGNQPQHF
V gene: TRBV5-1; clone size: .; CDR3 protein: CASSPTGGDIQYF
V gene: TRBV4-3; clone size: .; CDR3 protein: CASSQGRENSYEQYF
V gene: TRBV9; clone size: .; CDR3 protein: CASSVGLAGESEQFF
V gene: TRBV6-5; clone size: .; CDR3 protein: CASSTGQLSNQPQHF
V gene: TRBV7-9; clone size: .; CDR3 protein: CASTWGDRYEQYF
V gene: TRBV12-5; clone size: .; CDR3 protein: CASVPTGGTYGYTF
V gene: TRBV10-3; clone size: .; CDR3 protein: CAISIQEANYGYTF
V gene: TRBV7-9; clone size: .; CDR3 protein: CASSPAGETQHF
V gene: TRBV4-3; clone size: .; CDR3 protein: CASSQERLAGGVAQYF
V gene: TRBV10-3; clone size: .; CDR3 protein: CAISAPGTSGPNYNEQFF
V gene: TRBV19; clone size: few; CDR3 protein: CASSPQSGANVLTF
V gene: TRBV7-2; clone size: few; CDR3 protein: CASSLAPGPGYEQYF
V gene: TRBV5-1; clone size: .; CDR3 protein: CASSPPGTGDNEQFF
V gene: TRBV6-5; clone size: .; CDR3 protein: CASRITGGTDTQYF
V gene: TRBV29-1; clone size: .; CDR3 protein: CSVDSGAGNTIYF
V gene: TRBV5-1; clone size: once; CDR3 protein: CASSLADREDVDYEQYF
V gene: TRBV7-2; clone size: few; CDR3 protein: CASRSQGGENYGYTF
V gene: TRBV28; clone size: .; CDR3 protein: CASSPGTSNYGYTF
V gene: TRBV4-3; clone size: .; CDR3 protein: CASSQEAGGGYNEQFF
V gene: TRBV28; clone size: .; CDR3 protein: CASSSTRQEASWEQYF
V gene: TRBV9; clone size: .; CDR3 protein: CASSVSGGIGEQFF
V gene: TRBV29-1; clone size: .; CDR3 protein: CSVGGSAYNEQFF
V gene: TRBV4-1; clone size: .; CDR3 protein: CASSQGRGTDTQYF
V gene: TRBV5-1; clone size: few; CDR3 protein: CASSFAGSYNEQFF
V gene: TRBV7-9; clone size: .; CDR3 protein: CASNIAGVETQYF
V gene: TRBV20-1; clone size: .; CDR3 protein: CSADRDSKQYF
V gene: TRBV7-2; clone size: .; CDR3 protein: CASSLVGEYEQYF
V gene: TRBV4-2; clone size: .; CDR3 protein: CASSQETLMAGIYNEQFF
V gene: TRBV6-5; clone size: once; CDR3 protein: CASSRGGGKAREQFF
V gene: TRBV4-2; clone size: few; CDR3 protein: CASSQEVVRGGLNEQFF
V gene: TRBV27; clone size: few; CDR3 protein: CASSRDSTQETQYF
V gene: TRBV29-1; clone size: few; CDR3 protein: CSVGDYTDTQYF
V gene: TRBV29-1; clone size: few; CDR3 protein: CSVANGRTGEQYF
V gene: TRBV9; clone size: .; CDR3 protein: CASSVSSSGNTIYF
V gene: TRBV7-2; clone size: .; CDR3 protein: CASSSTFSYEQYF
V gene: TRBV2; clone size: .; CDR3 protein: CASNLENTEAFF
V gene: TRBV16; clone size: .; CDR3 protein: CASSQEQGWSTEAFF
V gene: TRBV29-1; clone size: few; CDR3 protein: CSVVQGNQPQHF
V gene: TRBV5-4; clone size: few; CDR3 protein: CASSLPRTGNNYGYTF
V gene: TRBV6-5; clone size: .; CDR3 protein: CASSRTGVGNTEAFF
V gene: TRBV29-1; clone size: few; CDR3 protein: CSVEDRVSYEQYF